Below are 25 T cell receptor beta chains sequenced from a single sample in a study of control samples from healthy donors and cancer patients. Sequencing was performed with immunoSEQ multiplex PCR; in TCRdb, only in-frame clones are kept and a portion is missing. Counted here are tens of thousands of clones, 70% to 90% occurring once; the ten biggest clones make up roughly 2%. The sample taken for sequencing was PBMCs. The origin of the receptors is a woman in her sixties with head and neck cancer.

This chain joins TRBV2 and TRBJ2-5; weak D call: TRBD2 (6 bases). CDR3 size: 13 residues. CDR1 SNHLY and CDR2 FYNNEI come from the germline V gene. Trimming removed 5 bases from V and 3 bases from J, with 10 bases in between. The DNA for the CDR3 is TGTGCCAGCAGTCTAGCGCATGAAGAGACCCAGTACTTC. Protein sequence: CASSLAHEETQYF. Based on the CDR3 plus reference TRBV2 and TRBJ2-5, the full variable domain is EPEVTQTPSHQVTQMGQEVILRCVPISNHLYFYWYRQILGQKVEFLVSFYNNEISEKSEIFDDQFSVERPDGSNFTLKIRSTKLEDSAMYFCASSLAHEETQYFGPGTRLLVL.

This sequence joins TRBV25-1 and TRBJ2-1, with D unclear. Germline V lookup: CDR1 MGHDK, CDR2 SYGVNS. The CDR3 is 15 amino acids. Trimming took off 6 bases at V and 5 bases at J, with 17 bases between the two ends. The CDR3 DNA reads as TGTGCCAGCAGCCCCACCAGGAAGGTCCACAATGAGCAGTTCTTC. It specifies CASSPTRKVHNEQFF. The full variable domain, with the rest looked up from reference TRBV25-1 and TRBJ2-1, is EADIYQTPRYLVIGTGKKITLECSQTMGHDKMYWYQQDPGMELHLIHYSYGVNSTEKGDLSSESTVSRIRTEHFPLTLESARPSHTSQYLCASSPTRKVHNEQFFGPGTRLTVL.

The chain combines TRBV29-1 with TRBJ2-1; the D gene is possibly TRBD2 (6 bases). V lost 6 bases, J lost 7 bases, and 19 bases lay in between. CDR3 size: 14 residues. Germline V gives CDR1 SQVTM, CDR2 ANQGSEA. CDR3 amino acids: CSVREASTLNEQFF. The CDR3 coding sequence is TGCAGCGTCAGGGAGGCTAGCACCCTTAATGAGCAGTTCTTC.

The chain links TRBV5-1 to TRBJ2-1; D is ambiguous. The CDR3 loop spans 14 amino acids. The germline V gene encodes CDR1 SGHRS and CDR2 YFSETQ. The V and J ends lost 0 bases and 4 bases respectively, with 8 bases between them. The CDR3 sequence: CASSLAGQYNEQFF. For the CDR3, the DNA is TGCGCCAGCAGCTTGGCCGGTCAGTACAATGAGCAGTTCTTC.

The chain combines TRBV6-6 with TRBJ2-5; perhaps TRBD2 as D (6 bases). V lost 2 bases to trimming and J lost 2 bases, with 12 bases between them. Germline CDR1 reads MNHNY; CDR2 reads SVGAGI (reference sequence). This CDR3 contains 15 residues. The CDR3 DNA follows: TGTGCCAGCAGTTACGGGCGGACTATACAAGAGACCCAGTACTTC. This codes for CASSYGRTIQETQYF.

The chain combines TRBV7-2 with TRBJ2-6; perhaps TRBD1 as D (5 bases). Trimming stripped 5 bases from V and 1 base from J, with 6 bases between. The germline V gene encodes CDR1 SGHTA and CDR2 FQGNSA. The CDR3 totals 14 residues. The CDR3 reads CASSRGSGANVLTF. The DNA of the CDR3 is TGTGCCAGCAGCAGGGGTTCTGGGGCCAACGTCCTGACTTTC. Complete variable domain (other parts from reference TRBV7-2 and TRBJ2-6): GAGVSQSPSNKVTEKGKDVELRCDPISGHTALYWYRQSLGQGLEFLIYFQGNSAPDKSGLPSDRFSAERTGGSVSTLTIQRTQQEDSAVYLCASSRGSGANVLTFGAGSRLTVL.

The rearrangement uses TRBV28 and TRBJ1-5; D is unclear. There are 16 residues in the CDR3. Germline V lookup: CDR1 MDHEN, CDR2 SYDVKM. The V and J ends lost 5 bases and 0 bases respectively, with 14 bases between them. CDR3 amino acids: CASSLRKGVSNQPQHF. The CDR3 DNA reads TGTGCCAGCAGTCTCCGTAAGGGTGTTAGCAATCAGCCCCAGCATTTT. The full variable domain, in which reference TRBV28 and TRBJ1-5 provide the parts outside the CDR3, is DVKVTQSSRYLVKRTGEKVFLECVQDMDHENMFWYRQDPGLGLRLIYFSYDVKMKEKGDIPEGYSVSREKKERFSLILESASTNQTSMYLCASSLRKGVSNQPQHFGDGTRLSIL.

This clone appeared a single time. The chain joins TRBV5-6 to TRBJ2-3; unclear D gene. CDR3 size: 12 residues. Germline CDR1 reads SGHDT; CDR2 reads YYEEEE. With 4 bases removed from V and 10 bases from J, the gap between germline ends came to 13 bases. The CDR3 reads CASSLTTGPQYF. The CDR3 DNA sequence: TGTGCCAGCAGCCTTACGACCGGGCCGCAGTATTTT.

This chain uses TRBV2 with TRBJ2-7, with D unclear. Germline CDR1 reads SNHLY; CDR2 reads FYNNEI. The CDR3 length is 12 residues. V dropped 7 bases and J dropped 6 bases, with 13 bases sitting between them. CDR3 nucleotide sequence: TGTGCCAGCATGCTAGACCCCTCCGAGCAGTACTTC. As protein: CASMLDPSEQYF.

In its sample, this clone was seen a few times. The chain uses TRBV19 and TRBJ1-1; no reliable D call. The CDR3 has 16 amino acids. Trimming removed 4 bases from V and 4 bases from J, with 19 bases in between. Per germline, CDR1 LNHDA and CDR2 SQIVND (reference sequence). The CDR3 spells CASSTRLERQITEAFF. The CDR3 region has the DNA TGTGCCAGTAGTACCCGTTTGGAGAGGCAGATCACTGAAGCTTTCTTT. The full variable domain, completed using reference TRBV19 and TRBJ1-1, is DGGITQSPKYLFRKEGQNVTLSCEQNLNHDAMYWYRQDPGQGLRLIYYSQIVNDFQKGDIAEGYSVSREKKESFPLTVTSAQKNPTAFYLCASSTRLERQITEAFFGQGTRLTVV.

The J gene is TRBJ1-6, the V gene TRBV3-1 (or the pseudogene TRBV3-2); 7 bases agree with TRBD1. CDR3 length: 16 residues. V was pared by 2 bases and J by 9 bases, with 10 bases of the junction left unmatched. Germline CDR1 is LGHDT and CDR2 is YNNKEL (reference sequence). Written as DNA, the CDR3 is TGTGCCAGCAGCCAAAAGGGGGCAAGGGGGACTTCACCCCTCCACTTT. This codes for CASSQKGARGTSPLHF.

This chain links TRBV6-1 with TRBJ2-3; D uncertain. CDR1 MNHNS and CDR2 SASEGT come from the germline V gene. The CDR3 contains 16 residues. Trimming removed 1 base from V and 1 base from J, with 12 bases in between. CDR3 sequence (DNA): TGTGCCAGCAGTGAAGGCCTAGTGGTTGGCACAGATACGCAGTATTTT. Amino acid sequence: CASSEGLVVGTDTQYF.

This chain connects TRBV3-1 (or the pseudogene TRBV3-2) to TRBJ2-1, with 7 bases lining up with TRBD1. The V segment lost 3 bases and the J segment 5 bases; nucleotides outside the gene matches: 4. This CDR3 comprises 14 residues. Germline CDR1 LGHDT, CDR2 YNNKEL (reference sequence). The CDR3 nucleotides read TGTGCCAGCAGCCACTCAGGGACAGACAATGAGCAGTTCTTC. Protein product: CASSHSGTDNEQFF.

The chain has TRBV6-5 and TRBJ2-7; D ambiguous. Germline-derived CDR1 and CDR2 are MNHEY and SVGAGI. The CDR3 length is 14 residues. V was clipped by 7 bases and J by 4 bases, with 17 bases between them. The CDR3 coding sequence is TGTGCCAGCAAACGGGCGGATGTTGCGTACGAGCAGTACTTC. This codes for CASKRADVAYEQYF.

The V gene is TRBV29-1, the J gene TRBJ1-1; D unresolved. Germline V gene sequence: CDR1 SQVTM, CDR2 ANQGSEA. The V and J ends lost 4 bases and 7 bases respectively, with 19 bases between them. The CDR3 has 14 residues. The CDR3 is CSVALKKVGDEAFF. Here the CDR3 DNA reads TGCAGCGTTGCCCTGAAAAAGGTCGGGGATGAAGCTTTCTTT.

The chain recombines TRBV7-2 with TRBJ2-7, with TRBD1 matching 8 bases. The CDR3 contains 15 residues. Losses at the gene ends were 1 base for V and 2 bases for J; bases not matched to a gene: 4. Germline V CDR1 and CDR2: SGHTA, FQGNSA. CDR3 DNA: TGTGCCAGCAGCTTAGGATCGACAGGGGCCTACGAGCAGTACTTC. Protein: CASSLGSTGAYEQYF.

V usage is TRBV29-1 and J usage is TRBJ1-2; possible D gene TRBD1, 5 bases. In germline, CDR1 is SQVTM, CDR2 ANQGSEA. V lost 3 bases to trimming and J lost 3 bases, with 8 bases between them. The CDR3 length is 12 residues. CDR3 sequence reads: CSVDSGYYGYTF. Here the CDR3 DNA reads TGCAGCGTTGACTCAGGGTACTATGGCTACACCTTC.

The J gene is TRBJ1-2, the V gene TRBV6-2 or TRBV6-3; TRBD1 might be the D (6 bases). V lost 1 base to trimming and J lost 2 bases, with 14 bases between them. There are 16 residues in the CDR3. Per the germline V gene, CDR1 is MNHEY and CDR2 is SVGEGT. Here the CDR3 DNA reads TGTGCCAGCAGTTACTTACGGACAGAAAGCAACTATGGCTACACCTTC. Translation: CASSYLRTESNYGYTF.

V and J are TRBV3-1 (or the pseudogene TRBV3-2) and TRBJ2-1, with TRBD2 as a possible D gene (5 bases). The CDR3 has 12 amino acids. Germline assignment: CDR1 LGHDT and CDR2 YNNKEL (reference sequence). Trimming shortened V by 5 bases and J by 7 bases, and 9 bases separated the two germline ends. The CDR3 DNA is TGTGCCAGCAGCAAACTAGGAAATGAGCAGTTCTTC. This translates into CASSKLGNEQFF.

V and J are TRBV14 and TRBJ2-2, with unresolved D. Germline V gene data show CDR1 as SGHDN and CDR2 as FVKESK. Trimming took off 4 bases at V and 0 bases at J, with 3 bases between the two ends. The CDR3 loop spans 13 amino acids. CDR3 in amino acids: CASSLTNTGELFF. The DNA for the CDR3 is TGTGCCAGCAGCCTAACGAACACCGGGGAGCTGTTTTTT.

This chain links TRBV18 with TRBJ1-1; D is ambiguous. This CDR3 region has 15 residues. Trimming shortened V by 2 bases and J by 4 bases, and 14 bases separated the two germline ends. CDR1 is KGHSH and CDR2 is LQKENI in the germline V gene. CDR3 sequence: CASSPYIGRGTEAFF. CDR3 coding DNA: TGTGCCAGCTCACCATATATTGGACGGGGCACTGAAGCTTTCTTT. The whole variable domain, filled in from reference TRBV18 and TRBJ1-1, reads NAGVMQNPRHLVRRRGQEARLRCSPMKGHSHVYWYRQLPEEGLKFMVYLQKENIIDESGMPKERFSAEFPKEGPSILRIQQVVRGDSAAYFCASSPYIGRGTEAFFGQGTRLTVV.

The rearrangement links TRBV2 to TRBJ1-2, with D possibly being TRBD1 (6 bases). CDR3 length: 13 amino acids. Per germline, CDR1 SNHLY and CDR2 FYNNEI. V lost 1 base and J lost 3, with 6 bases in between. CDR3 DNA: TGTGCCAGCAGTGAAGACAGGGACTATGGCTACACCTTC. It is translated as CASSEDRDYGYTF. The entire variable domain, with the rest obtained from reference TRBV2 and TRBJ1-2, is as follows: EPEVTQTPSHQVTQMGQEVILRCVPISNHLYFYWYRQILGQKVEFLVSFYNNEISEKSEIFDDQFSVERPDGSNFTLKIRSTKLEDSAMYFCASSEDRDYGYTFGSGTRLTVV.

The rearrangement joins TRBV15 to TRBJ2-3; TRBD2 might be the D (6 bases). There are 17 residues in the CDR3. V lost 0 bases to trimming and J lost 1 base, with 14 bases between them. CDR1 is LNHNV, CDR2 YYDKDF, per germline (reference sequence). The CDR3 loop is CATSRDRLVRGTDTQYF. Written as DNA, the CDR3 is TGTGCCACCAGCAGAGATCGACTAGTACGGGGCACAGATACGCAGTATTTT.

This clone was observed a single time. The CDR3 DNA reads TGCGCCAGCAGCTTGGGGGCTAGCGGCCAAGAGACCCAGTACTTC. Amino acid sequence: CASSLGASGQETQYF. V is TRBV5-1 and J is TRBJ2-5; TRBD2 agrees at 7 bases. The ends lost 0 bases at V and 1 base at J; junction bases unmatched: 3. Germline CDR1 and CDR2: SGHRS and YFSETQ. The length of the CDR3 is 15 residues.

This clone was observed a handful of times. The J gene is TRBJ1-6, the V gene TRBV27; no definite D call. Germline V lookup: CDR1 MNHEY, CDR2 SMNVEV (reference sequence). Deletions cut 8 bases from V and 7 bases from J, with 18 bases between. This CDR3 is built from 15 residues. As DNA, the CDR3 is TGTGCCAGCGGGTCGGGGTCTTTAGGCAATTCACCCCTCCACTTT. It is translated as CASGSGSLGNSPLHF.